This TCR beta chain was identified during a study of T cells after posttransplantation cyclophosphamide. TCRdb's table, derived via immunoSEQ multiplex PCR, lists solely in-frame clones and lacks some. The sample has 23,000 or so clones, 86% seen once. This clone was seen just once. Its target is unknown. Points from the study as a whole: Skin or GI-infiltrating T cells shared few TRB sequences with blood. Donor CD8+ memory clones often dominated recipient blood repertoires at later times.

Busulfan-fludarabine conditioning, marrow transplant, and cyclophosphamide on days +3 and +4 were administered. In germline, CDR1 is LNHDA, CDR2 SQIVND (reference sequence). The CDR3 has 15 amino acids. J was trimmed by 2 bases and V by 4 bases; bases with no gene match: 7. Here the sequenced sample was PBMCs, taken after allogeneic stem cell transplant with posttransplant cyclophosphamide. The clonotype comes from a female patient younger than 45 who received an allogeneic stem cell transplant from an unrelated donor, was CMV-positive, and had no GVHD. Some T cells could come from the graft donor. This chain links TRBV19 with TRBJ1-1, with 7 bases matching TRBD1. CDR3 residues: CASSTTRTGNTEAFF. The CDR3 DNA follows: TGTGCCAGTAGTACGACCCGGACAGGTAACACTGAAGCTTTCTTT.